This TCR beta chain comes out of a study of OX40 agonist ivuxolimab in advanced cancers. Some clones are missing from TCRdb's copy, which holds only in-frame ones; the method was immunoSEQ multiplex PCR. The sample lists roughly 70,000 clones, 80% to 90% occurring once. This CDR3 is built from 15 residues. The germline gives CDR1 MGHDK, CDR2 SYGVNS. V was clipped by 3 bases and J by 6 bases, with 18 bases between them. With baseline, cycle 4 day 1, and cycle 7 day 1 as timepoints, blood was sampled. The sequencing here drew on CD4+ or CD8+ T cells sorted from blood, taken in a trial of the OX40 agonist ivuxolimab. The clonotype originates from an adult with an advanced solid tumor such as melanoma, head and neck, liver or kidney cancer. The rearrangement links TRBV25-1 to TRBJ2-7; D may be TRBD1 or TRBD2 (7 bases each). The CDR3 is CASSEGGAGGVEQYF. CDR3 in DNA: TGTGCCAGCAGTGAGGGGGGGGCAGGGGGGGTCGAGCAGTACTTC.